This TCR beta chain was captured in a study of T cells in Graves' hyperthyroidism and ophthalmopathy. Study-wide findings and caveats: Blood also held most thyroid clonotypes expanded beyond 0.001.

Stable disease denoted Graves' hyperthyroidism without ophthalmopathy progression within 18 months. Hyperthyroidism had been newly diagnosed in patients aged 18 to 65, and its duration was under 2 months. Exclusion criteria comprised uncontrolled infection, other autoimmune disease, pregnancy or lactation. The CDR3 regions of TCR beta were amplified from RNA transcripts. A first-round RT-PCR of the TCR CDR3 used the HTBI primer set. TCRdb fed the multiplex PCR reads into MiXCR, producing one record per CDR3 protein. The sample yields roughly 300,000 distinct CDR3 sequences, approximately 18% seen once. This clonotype was detected ten times or more. Its specificity is unknown. This CDR3 contains 11 residues. Trimming took off 7 bases at V and 5 bases at J, with 8 bases between the two ends. Germline V lookup: CDR1 SNHLY, CDR2 FYNNEI.

The sequenced material came from blood. The genes are TRBV2 and TRBJ1-1, with D uncertain. The source is a woman between 45 and 65 years old with Graves' hyperthyroidism. Written as DNA, the CDR3 is TGTGCCAGCATAAGAAGGACTGAAGCTTTCTTT. Its protein is CASIRRTEAFF.